One T cell receptor (beta chain) is described in this entry. What it binds is not known. Together with a sample-barcoded 5' primer, a J-beta primer mix was included in a second PCR lasting about 6 to 12 cycles. TCRdb redid the calling of the 5' RACE reads with MiXCR, one entry per CDR3 protein. The sample carries 1,500,000 or so distinct CDR3 sequences, approximately 42% recorded once. Trimming left V 0 bases short and J 11 bases short, with 11 bases between. Germline values: CDR1 SGDLS, CDR2 YYNGEE. The CDR3 contains 12 residues. The record originates from a study of blood T cells in healthy people across ages. Overall study results and limits: Diversity was higher, and naive CD4+ cells more numerous, in long-lived donors than in aged donors. The study could not conclusively compare naive and antigen-experienced cells, given its unsorted PBMCs.

Researchers report isolating at least 6.5 million PBMCs per sample. The sample was blood. The chain uses TRBV9 and TRBJ2-5; no reliable D call. The TCR sequence derives from a woman between 18 and 30 years old in good health. The CDR3 is CASSVGPGEQYF. For the CDR3, the DNA is TGTGCCAGCAGCGTAGGACCAGGAGAGCAGTACTTC.